These 15 T cell receptor beta chains originate from one sample sequenced in a study of T cells expressing NK-cell markers. Reprocessing the 5' RACE reads, TCRdb reports a single entry for every CDR3 protein and omits DNA. The sample yields under 500,000 distinct CDR3 sequences, of which the top ten take up 7.3%. Material for sequencing was blood T cells: a sorted CD56 or NKG2C T cell subset, CD4+ or CD8+ T cells, or bulk PBMC T cells (not recorded which). The receptor set was obtained from a woman aged 18 to 75 in good health.

This chain links TRBV6-1 with TRBJ2-2. Germline V gives CDR1 MNHNS, CDR2 SASEGT. The CDR3 totals 15 residues. CDR3 protein: CASSLEVVSGGELFF.

The V and J genes are TRBV19 and TRBJ2-3. The CDR3 is 14 amino acids. CDR1 is LNHDA, CDR2 SQIVND, per germline (reference sequence). CDR3 sequence: CASSIAQLTDTQYF.

The chain links TRBV12-3 or TRBV12-4 to TRBJ2-5; TCRdb's D call of TRBD2 is untestable without DNA. CDR3 size: 15 residues. The chain's CDR3 is CASSLGEISQETQYF.

The chain recombines TRBV20-1 with TRBJ2-5; TCRdb's assignment of TRBD2 cannot be checked, as there is no DNA. Germline CDR1 and CDR2: DFQATT and SNEGSKA (reference sequence). The CDR3 consists of 13 residues. CDR3 region: CSANPSGGETQYF.

The chain joins TRBV12-3 or TRBV12-4 to TRBJ2-1; TCRdb designates TRBD1, a call that cannot be tested without DNA. The CDR3 totals 14 residues. This chain's CDR3 is CASSALTPYNEQFF.

The rearrangement links TRBV12-3 or TRBV12-4 to TRBJ1-1. The CDR3 is made up of 12 amino acids. This CDR3 reads CASQAARAEAFF.

This chain connects TRBV20-1 to TRBJ1-1; without DNA, the TCRdb call of TRBD1 cannot be checked. Germline V CDR1 and CDR2: DFQATT, SNEGSKA (reference sequence). The CDR3 runs to 16 residues. CDR3 amino acids: CSARPRGGRRDTEAFF.

The chain uses TRBV29-1 and TRBJ2-3; the TRBD2 assignment by TCRdb is unverifiable without DNA. In germline, CDR1 is SQVTM, CDR2 ANQGSEA. The CDR3 is made up of 11 amino acids. The CDR3 spells CSVDTLAGQYF.

J is TRBJ2-2 and V is TRBV2; TCRdb selects TRBD1, and the lack of DNA leaves this call unchecked. In germline, CDR1 is SNHLY, CDR2 FYNNEI. CDR3 length: 15 residues. CDR3 residues: CASSLTRRPTGELFF.

The chain carries TRBV18 and TRBJ2-1; TCRdb names TRBD1, which stays unverified in the absence of DNA. CDR1 is KGHSH, CDR2 LQKENI, per germline. The CDR3 has 17 amino acids. This chain's CDR3 is CASSPPRQASGTDEQFF.

The chain has TRBV7-2 and TRBJ2-5; TCRdb's D call of TRBD2 is untestable without DNA. Germline V gene lookup returns CDR1 SGHTA and CDR2 FQGNSA. This CDR3 spans 13 amino acids. CDR3 loop: CASSSGLRETQYF. The full variable domain, in which reference TRBV7-2 and TRBJ2-5 provide the parts outside the CDR3, is GAGVSQSPSNKVTEKGKDVELRCDPISGHTALYWYRQSLGQGLEFLIYFQGNSAPDKSGLPSDRFSAERTGGSVSTLTIQRTQQEDSAVYLCASSSGLRETQYFGPGTRLLVL.

The chain recombines TRBV20-1 with TRBJ2-1. Looked up from germline, CDR1 is DFQATT and CDR2 is SNEGSKA (reference sequence). The CDR3 has 13 amino acids. The CDR3 here is CSAIPNSYNEQFF.

The J gene is TRBJ1-2, the V gene TRBV11-1. This CDR3 comprises 13 residues. Germline V gene lookup returns CDR1 SGHAT and CDR2 FQDESV (reference sequence). The CDR3 here is CASSLGTNYGYTF.

V is TRBV4-1 and J is TRBJ1-6. This CDR3 is 15 amino acids long. Germline-derived CDR1 and CDR2 are MGHRA and YSYEKL. The CDR3 sequence: CASKDGPSYNSPLHF.

The chain joins TRBV6-5 to TRBJ1-1; TCRdb lists TRBD1, though no DNA is available to test this call. Germline V gene data show CDR1 as MNHEY and CDR2 as SVGAGI. The CDR3 contains 16 residues. The CDR3 protein is CASSYAGWGENTEAFF.